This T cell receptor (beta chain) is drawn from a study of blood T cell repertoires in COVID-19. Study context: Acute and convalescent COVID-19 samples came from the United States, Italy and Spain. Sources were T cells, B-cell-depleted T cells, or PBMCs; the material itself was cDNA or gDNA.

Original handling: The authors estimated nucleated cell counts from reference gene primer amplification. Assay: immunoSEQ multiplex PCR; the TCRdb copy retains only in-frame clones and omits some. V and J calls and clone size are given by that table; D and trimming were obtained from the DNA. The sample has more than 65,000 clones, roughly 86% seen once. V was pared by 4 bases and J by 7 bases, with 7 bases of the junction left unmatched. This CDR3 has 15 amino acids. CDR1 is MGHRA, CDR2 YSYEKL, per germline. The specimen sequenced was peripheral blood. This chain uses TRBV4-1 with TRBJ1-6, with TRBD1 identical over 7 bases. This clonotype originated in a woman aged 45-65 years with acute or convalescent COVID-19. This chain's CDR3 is CASSLSPGQNSPLHF. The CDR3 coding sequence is TGCGCCAGCAGCCTTTCACCGGGACAGAATTCACCCCTCCACTTT.